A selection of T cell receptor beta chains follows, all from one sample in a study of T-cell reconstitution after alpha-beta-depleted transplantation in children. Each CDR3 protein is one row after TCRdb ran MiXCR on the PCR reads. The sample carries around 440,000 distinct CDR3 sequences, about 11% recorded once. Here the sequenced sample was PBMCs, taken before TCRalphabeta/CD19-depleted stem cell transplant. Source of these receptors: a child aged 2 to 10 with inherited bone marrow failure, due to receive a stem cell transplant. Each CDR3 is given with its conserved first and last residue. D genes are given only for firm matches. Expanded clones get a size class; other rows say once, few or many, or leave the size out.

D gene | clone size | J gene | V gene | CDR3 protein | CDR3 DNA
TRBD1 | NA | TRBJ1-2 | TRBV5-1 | CASSLEGQLGYTF | TGCGCCAGCAGCTTGGAGGGACAGTTAGGCTACACCTTC
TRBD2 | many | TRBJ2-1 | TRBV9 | CASSPGLADSYNEQFF | TGTGCCAGCAGCCCGGGACTAGCTGACTCCTACAATGAGCAGTTCTTC
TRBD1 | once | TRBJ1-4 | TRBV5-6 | CASSPDRDFEKLFF | TGTGCCAGCAGCCCGGACAGGGATTTTGAAAAACTGTTTTTT
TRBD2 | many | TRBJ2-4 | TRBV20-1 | CSARAPLAGVKNIQYF | TGCAGTGCTAGAGCGCCCCTAGCGGGAGTCAAAAACATTCAGTACTTC
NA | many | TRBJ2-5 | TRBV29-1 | CSVEQVQETQYF | TGCAGCGTTGAACAGGTGCAAGAGACCCAGTACTTC
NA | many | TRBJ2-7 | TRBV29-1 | CSVGAGRSYEQYF | TGCAGCGTTGGGGCAGGGAGGTCCTACGAGCAGTACTTC
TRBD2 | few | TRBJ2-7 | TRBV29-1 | CSVSGLAGSYEQYF | TGCAGCGTCTCCGGACTAGCGGGGTCCTACGAGCAGTACTTC
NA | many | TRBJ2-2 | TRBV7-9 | CASSYSLAFGELFF | TGTGCCAGCAGTTATTCCCTAGCATTCGGGGAGCTGTTTTTT
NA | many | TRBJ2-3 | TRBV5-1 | CASSLQDSTDTQYF | TGCGCCAGCAGCTTACAGGATAGCACAGATACGCAGTATTTT
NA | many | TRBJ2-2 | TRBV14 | CASSLLTGRAGELFF | TGTGCCAGCAGCCTCCTAACAGGACGCGCCGGGGAGCTGTTTTTT
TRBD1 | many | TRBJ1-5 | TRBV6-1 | CASSSQGRNQPQHF | TGTGCCAGCAGCTCACAGGGGCGGAATCAGCCCCAGCATTTT
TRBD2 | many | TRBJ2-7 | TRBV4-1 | CASSQMASGSYEQYF | TGCGCCAGCAGCCAAATGGCTAGCGGGAGCTACGAGCAGTACTTC
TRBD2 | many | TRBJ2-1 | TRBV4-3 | CASSHFSGLRNEQFF | TGCGCCAGCAGCCACTTTAGCGGGTTGAGGAATGAGCAGTTCTTC
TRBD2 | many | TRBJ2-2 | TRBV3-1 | CASSRRLAGGNTGELFF | TGTGCCAGCAGCCGACGACTAGCGGGAGGGAACACCGGGGAGCTGTTTTTT
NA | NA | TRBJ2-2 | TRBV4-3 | CASSRQTGTVRTGELFF | TGCGCCAGCAGCCGACAGACCGGGACGGTGAGGACCGGGGAGCTGTTTTTT